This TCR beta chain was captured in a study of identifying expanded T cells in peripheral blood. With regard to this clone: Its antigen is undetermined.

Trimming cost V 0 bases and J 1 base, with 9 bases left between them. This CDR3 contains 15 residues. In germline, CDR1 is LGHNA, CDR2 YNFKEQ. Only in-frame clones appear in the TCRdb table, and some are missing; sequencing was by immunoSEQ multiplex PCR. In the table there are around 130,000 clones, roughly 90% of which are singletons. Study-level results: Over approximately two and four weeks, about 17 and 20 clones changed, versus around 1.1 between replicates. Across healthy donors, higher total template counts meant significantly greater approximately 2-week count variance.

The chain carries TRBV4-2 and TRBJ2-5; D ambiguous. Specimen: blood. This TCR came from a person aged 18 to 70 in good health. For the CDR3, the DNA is TGTGCCAGCAGCCAAGACGGCCGGGCCCAAGAGACCCAGTACTTC. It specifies CASSQDGRAQETQYF.